The TCR beta chain under discussion was sequenced for a study of neoadjuvant anti-PD-1 for oral cavity cancer. Whole-study context: Before surgery, most patients got three to four biweekly 3 mg/kg nivolumab doses. Patients without progression got a fourth dose around day 43.

The sample's time point: after neoadjuvant nivolumab, at surgical resection. This CDR3 is 13 amino acids long. V was pared by 6 bases and J by 0 bases, with 6 bases between. Per the germline V gene, CDR1 is LNHDA and CDR2 is SQIVND (reference sequence). Six replicates per PBMC sample, mostly from around 500 ng of genomic DNA. The data were produced by immunoSEQ multiplex PCR, yet TCRdb's version contains in-frame clones alone and is incomplete. Among some 14,000 clones listed, 65% to 85% were seen once. Sequencing was performed on PBMCs, taken after nivolumab (anti-PD-1) treatment. The clonotype originates from a person between 40 and 85 years old with oral cavity squamous cell carcinoma. This chain links TRBV19 with TRBJ1-5; no reliable D call. The CDR3 DNA reads as TGTGCCAGTAGGGAAATTAGCAATCAGCCCCAGCATTTT. Translation: CASREISNQPQHF.